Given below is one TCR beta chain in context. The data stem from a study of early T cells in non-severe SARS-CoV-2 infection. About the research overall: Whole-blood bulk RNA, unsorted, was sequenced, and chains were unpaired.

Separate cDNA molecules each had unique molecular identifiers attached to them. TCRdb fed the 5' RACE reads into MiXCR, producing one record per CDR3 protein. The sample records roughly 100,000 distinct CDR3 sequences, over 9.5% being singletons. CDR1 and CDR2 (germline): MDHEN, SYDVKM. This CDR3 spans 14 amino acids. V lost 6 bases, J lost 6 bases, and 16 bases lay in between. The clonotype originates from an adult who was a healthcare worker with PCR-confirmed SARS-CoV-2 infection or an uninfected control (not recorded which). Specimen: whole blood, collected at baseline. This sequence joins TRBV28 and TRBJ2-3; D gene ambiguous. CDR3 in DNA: TGTGCCAGCAGCGACGGAAAGTTAGGTGATACGCAGTATTTT. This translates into CASSDGKLGDTQYF.